These 30 T cell receptor beta chains were all obtained from the same sample, sequenced in a study of OX40 agonist ivuxolimab in advanced cancers. The protocol was immunoSEQ multiplex PCR, while the TCRdb copy is restricted to in-frame clones and leaves out a portion. The sample records 45,000 to 75,000 clones, 82% being singletons. The sample in question was CD4+ or CD8+ T cells sorted from blood, obtained in a trial of the OX40 agonist ivuxolimab. These receptors all stem from an adult with an advanced solid tumor such as melanoma, head and neck, liver or kidney cancer.

There are a few counts of this clone. This sequence joins TRBV18 and TRBJ1-2; D gene ambiguous. The CDR3 extends over 12 amino acids. Trimming left V 2 bases short and J 1 base short, with 2 bases between. CDR1 is KGHSH and CDR2 is LQKENI in the germline V gene. The CDR3 region has the DNA TGTGCCAGCTCACCAGTTAACTATGGCTACACCTTC. Its translation is CASSPVNYGYTF.

This clone showed up just once. The rearrangement links TRBV6-5 to TRBJ1-5; D not resolved. The V gene lost 6 bases and the J gene lost 5 bases, with 8 bases spanning the gap. The CDR3 runs to 12 residues. From germline, CDR1 is MNHEY and CDR2 SVGAGI. The CDR3 loop is CASRGSHQPQHF. The DNA of the CDR3 is TGTGCCAGCAGGGGATCTCATCAGCCCCAGCATTTT.

V and J are TRBV30 and TRBJ2-5; possible D gene TRBD1, 6 bases. V was shortened by 5 bases and J by 1 base, with 14 bases between the two germline ends. Germline CDR1 reads GTSNPN; CDR2 reads SVGIG (reference sequence). The CDR3 is 14 amino acids. CDR3 nucleotides: TGTGCCTGGGGTCCTTGGGGGCTCCAAGAGACCCAGTACTTC. Its protein product is CAWGPWGLQETQYF.

This chain links TRBV7-8 with TRBJ1-3; D remains unclear. Germline-derived CDR1 and CDR2 are SGHVS and FQNEAQ. This CDR3 spans 17 amino acids. Between the trimmed V and J ends, which lost 2 bases and 1 base, there was a span of 15 bases. CDR3: CASSLTISASSGNTIYF. The CDR3 DNA follows: TGTGCCAGCAGCTTAACAATAAGTGCCTCTTCTGGAAACACCATATATTTT.

The chain carries TRBV7-3 and TRBJ2-1; the D is unclear. This CDR3 is 14 amino acids long. Trimming took 0 bases from V and 9 from J, leaving 12 bases between them. Germline lookup yields CDR1 SGHTA and CDR2 FQGTGA. The CDR3 spells CASSLTQPWGEQFF. The CDR3 coding sequence is TGTGCCAGCAGCTTAACACAACCATGGGGTGAGCAGTTCTTC.

The chain employs TRBV10-3 and TRBJ2-7; 9 positions agree with TRBD1. V was clipped by 7 bases and J by 6 bases; unmatched bases: 10. Germline V gene data show CDR1 as ENHRY and CDR2 as SYGVKD. CDR3 size: 14 residues. The DNA for the CDR3 is TGTGCCATCACCCGGGGGGACAGGGTCGGCGAGCAGTACTTC. It codes for CAITRGDRVGEQYF.

The rearrangement links TRBV7-3 to TRBJ1-2; the D gene is possibly TRBD1 (5 bases). Germline CDR1 and CDR2: SGHTA and FQGTGA. This CDR3 comprises 15 residues. The ends were cut back, 1 base at V and 8 bases at J, with 17 bases in the middle. The CDR3 region is CASSLNGGAEGGYTF. DNA of the CDR3: TGTGCCAGCAGCTTAAATGGAGGGGCCGAGGGCGGCTACACCTTC. The whole variable domain, remainder taken from reference TRBV7-3 and TRBJ1-2, is GAGVSQTPSNKVTEKGKYVELRCDPISGHTALYWYRQSLGQGPEFLIYFQGTGAADDSGLPNDRFFAVRPEGSVSTLKIQRTERGDSAVYLCASSLNGGAEGGYTFGSGTRLTVV.

The V and J genes are TRBV2 and TRBJ1-4; no clear D gene. The CDR3 contains 14 residues. Germline V lookup: CDR1 SNHLY, CDR2 FYNNEI. V dropped 3 bases and J dropped 7 bases, with 12 bases sitting between them. In nucleotides, the CDR3 is TGTGCCAGCAGTGAGCTCGGGGTGGGTGAAAAACTGTTTTTT. Translation gives CASSELGVGEKLFF. Drawing the rest from reference TRBV2 and TRBJ1-4, the complete variable domain is EPEVTQTPSHQVTQMGQEVILRCVPISNHLYFYWYRQILGQKVEFLVSFYNNEISEKSEIFDDQFSVERPDGSNFTLKIRSTKLEDSAMYFCASSELGVGEKLFFGSGTQLSVL.

This rearrangement joins TRBV7-2 to TRBJ2-5; the D is unclear. The CDR3 spans 15 residues. V was pared by 1 base and J by 2 bases, with 11 bases between. Germline V lookup: CDR1 SGHTA, CDR2 FQGNSA. CDR3 DNA: TGTGCCAGCAGCTTAGGAATGGGCCGTCAAGAGACCCAGTACTTC. Translated, it gives CASSLGMGRQETQYF.

This clone was seen more than once but under ten times. This chain uses TRBV4-1 with TRBJ2-2, with TRBD2 matching over 12 bases. CDR1 MGHRA and CDR2 YSYEKL come from the germline V gene. After removal of 3 bases from V and 9 bases from J, the junction contained 8 bases not matched to a gene. The CDR3 totals 16 residues. The CDR3, as DNA: TGCGCCAGCAGCCACCCCGGACTAGCGGGACACCGGGAGCTGTTTTTT. Its protein is CASSHPGLAGHRELFF.

The V call is TRBV2, the J call TRBJ2-5; D is possibly TRBD1 (5 bases). V gave up 4 bases and J gave up 4 bases, with 16 bases separating them. The CDR3 is made up of 15 amino acids. CDR1 SNHLY and CDR2 FYNNEI come from the germline V gene. The DNA for the CDR3 is TGTGCCAGCAGTGGAAAACAGGCGCTAGGAGAGACCCAGTACTTC. It encodes CASSGKQALGETQYF.

The chain employs TRBV7-3 and TRBJ2-7; the D is unclear. V was shortened by 0 bases and J by 2 bases, with 11 bases between the two germline ends. Germline CDR1 is SGHTA and CDR2 is FQGTGA. The CDR3 has 15 residues. DNA of the CDR3: TGTGCCAGCAGCTTAACGTTACAGACTCCCTACGAGCAGTACTTC. Amino acids: CASSLTLQTPYEQYF. Variable domain in full (rest from reference TRBV7-3 and TRBJ2-7): GAGVSQTPSNKVTEKGKYVELRCDPISGHTALYWYRQSLGQGPEFLIYFQGTGAADDSGLPNDRFFAVRPEGSVSTLKIQRTERGDSAVYLCASSLTLQTPYEQYFGPGTRLTVT.

The J gene is TRBJ1-4, the V gene TRBV19; no firm D call. Germline CDR1 LNHDA, CDR2 SQIVND (reference sequence). The CDR3 runs 15 residues. V was trimmed by 2 bases and J by 0 bases, leaving 7 bases between them. The CDR3 nucleotides read TGTGCCAGTAGTATAACCGGGGCAACTAATGAAAAACTGTTTTTT. The encoded protein is CASSITGATNEKLFF.

This chain links TRBV15 with TRBJ2-1; 11 positions agree with TRBD2. The CDR3 is 16 residues long. Germline V lookup: CDR1 LNHNV, CDR2 YYDKDF (reference sequence). V was pared by 5 bases and J by 8 bases, with 11 bases of the junction left unmatched. CDR3 region: CATSRQTSGRSYEQFF. The CDR3, as DNA: TGTGCCACCAGCCGACAAACTAGCGGGAGAAGTTATGAGCAGTTCTTC.

This chain connects TRBV19 to TRBJ2-6, with TRBD1 matching 7 bases. The germline V gene has CDR1 LNHDA and CDR2 SQIVND (reference sequence). The CDR3 runs 14 residues. Losses at the gene ends were 10 bases for V and 4 bases for J; bases not matched to a gene: 7. The CDR3 DNA sequence: TGTGCCACCTCCAAGGACAGGGGGGCCAACGTCCTGACTTTC. It is translated as CATSKDRGANVLTF.

The CDR3 DNA follows: TGTGCCAGCAGCTCAGGGGGTGTGGGCACTGAAGCTTTCTTT. Its protein product is CASSSGGVGTEAFF. The chain has TRBV7-9 and TRBJ1-1; 7 bases fit TRBD1. The germline V gene encodes CDR1 SEHNR and CDR2 FQNEAQ (reference sequence). The J segment lost 4 bases and the V segment lost 4 bases, leaving 6 bases of the junction unmatched. The CDR3 runs 14 residues.

This clone was picked up a small number of times. In DNA form, the CDR3 reads TGTGCCAGCAGTGGGAATACGCAGTATTTT. Translating gives CASSGNTQYF. This chain links TRBV2 with TRBJ2-3; D not certain. CDR3 size: 10 residues. Germline-derived CDR1 and CDR2 are SNHLY and FYNNEI. Trimming pared 4 bases from V and 7 bases from J, leaving 3 bases between.

This clone has just one count. V is TRBV9 and J is TRBJ2-1; 10 bases match TRBD2. The V segment lost 4 bases and the J segment 4 bases; nucleotides outside the gene matches: 8. The CDR3 runs 16 residues. Germline assignment: CDR1 SGDLS and CDR2 YYNGEE. The CDR3 here is CASSNRRTSGYNEQFF. Here the CDR3 DNA reads TGTGCCAGCAGCAACAGAAGGACTAGCGGATACAATGAGCAGTTCTTC.

This CDR3 reads CASRPPVWGITEAFF. CDR3 bases: TGTGCAAGTCGCCCTCCCGTGTGGGGGATAACTGAAGCTTTCTTT. The V call is TRBV12-2, the J call TRBJ1-1. TRBV12-2 is marked as a pseudogene. The CDR3 spans 15 residues.

V gene TRBV19 combines with J gene TRBJ1-1, with D hard to call. The CDR3 runs 14 residues. The V end lost 8 bases, the J end lost 0 bases, and 13 bases lay between the germline ends. Germline V gives CDR1 LNHDA, CDR2 SQIVND (reference sequence). The chain's CDR3 is CASGVREMNTEAFF. The CDR3 coding sequence is TGTGCCAGTGGAGTGAGAGAGATGAACACTGAAGCTTTCTTT.

This clone was picked up a small number of times. The chain links TRBV18 to TRBJ2-1; 7 bases match TRBD1. The CDR3 extends over 15 amino acids. Germline V lookup: CDR1 KGHSH, CDR2 LQKENI. The J segment lost 5 bases and the V segment lost 3 bases, leaving 7 bases of the junction unmatched. CDR3 region: CASSPRQGYDNEQFF. The CDR3 DNA reads TGTGCCAGCTCACCTAGACAGGGTTACGACAATGAGCAGTTCTTC.

V usage is TRBV4-2 and J usage is TRBJ1-2; D remains ambiguous. Per germline, CDR1 LGHNA and CDR2 YNFKEQ. Trimming removed 5 bases at V and 6 bases at J, with 22 bases between. The CDR3 is 16 residues long. DNA for the CDR3: TGTGCCAGCAGCTCACCCGGGGTTGGCAGAGAGAATGGCTACACCTTC. As protein: CASSSPGVGRENGYTF.

The rearrangement joins TRBV6-1 to TRBJ2-7; the match to TRBD2 covers 7 bases. This CDR3 comprises 13 residues. After removal of 11 bases from V and 0 bases from J, the junction contained 7 bases not matched to a gene. Germline-derived CDR1 and CDR2 are MNHNS and SASEGT. The CDR3 reads CAGEGRNSYEQYF. The CDR3 bases are TGTGCCGGGGAGGGGAGGAACTCCTACGAGCAGTACTTC.

V and J are TRBV7-9 and TRBJ2-1; D could derive from TRBD1 or TRBD2 (5 bases each). The CDR3 sequence is 15 residues long. V was shortened by 1 base and J by 9 bases, with 16 bases between the two germline ends. Germline V lookup: CDR1 SEHNR, CDR2 FQNEAQ (reference sequence). The chain's CDR3 is CASSLGVGVEGEQFF. The CDR3 nucleotides are TGTGCCAGCAGCTTAGGCGTGGGGGTTGAGGGTGAGCAGTTCTTC.

CDR3 bases: TGTGCCAGCAGCCCACGCCGGGGCCTAGCCAAAAACATTCAGTACTTC. This codes for CASSPRRGLAKNIQYF. This chain joins TRBV6-6 and TRBJ2-4; D could derive from TRBD1 or TRBD2 (5 bases each). This CDR3 has 16 residues. Trimming took 6 bases from V and 0 from J, leaving 15 bases between them. Germline CDR1 is MNHNY and CDR2 is SVGAGI (reference sequence).

This chain links TRBV6-1 with TRBJ2-7; TRBD2 aligns across 11 bases. The length of the CDR3 is 16 residues. CDR1 and CDR2 (germline): MNHNS, SASEGT. V gave up 2 bases and J gave up 4 bases; unmatched junction bases: 7. The CDR3 is CASSESRASGRYEQYF. CDR3 coding DNA: TGTGCCAGCAGTGAATCTAGGGCTAGCGGGAGGTACGAGCAGTACTTC.

In regard to this clone: At one end, the junction sequence differs from germline, possibly due to a read error. The chain uses TRBV10-2 and TRBJ1-1, with D possibly matching TRBD1 (5 bases). This CDR3 has 14 residues. From germline, CDR1 is WSHSY and CDR2 SAAADI. DNA of the CDR3: TGCGCCAGCGTTTCTTCCGGGGGGAACCCTGAAGCTTTCTTT. Its translation: CASVSSGGNPEAFF.

With regard to this clone: At one boundary the junction diverges from the germline segment, which might be a read error. The chain links TRBV6-1 to TRBJ1-3; 8 bases are shared with TRBD1. Germline values: CDR1 MNHNS, CDR2 SASEGT. CDR3 size: 11 residues. The CDR3 DNA follows: TGTGCCAGCAGCCCAGGACAGGGATCGGACTTT. Translating it yields CASSPGQGSDF.

The CDR3 DNA reads TGTGCCACCAGAGCAGGGGGGTCGACCTACGAGCAGTACTTC. Its protein product is CATRAGGSTYEQYF. The chain employs TRBV7-2 and TRBJ2-7, with a tentative D call TRBD1 (7 bases). The germline V and J ends were trimmed by 10 bases and 2 bases, with 18 bases remaining between them. This CDR3 contains 14 residues. CDR1 and CDR2 (germline): SGHTA, FQGNSA.

This clone has only a few counts. J is TRBJ2-1 and V is TRBV6-1; weak D call: TRBD1 (6 bases). CDR1 is MNHNS, CDR2 SASEGT, per germline. The CDR3 runs 16 residues. V was pared by 2 bases and J by 9 bases, with 20 bases between. The CDR3 sequence is CASSERALGQFSEQFF. The DNA for the CDR3 is TGTGCCAGCAGTGAAAGGGCTTTAGGACAGTTCAGTGAGCAGTTCTTC.